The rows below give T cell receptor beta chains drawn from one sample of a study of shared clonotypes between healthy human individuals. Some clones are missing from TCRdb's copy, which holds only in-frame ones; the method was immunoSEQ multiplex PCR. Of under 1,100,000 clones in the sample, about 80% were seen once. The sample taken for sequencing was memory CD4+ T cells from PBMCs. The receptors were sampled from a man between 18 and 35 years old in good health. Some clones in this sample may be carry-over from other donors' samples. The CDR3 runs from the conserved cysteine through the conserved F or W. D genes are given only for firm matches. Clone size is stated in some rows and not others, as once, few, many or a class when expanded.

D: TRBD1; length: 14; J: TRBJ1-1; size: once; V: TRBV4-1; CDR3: CASSRQGPGTEAFF; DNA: TGCGCCAGCAGCAGACAGGGCCCAGGCACTGAAGCTTTCTTT
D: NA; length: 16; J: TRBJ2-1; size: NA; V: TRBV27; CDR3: CASSLFRGWVDNEQFF; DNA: TGTGCCAGCAGTTTATTTCGGGGATGGGTCGACAATGAGCAGTTCTTC
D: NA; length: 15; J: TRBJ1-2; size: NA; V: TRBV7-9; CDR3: CASTPLEKANYGYTF; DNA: TGTGCCAGCACACCCCTGGAGAAAGCTAACTATGGCTACACCTTC
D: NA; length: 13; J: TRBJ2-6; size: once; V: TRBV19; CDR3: CASSIVGANVLTF; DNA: TGTGCCAGTAGTATAGTTGGGGCCAACGTCCTGACTTTC
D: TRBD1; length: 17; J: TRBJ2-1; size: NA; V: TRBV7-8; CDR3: CASSNPSGTGTYNEQFF; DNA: TGTGCCAGCAGCAACCCATCCGGGACAGGGACTTACAATGAGCAGTTCTTC
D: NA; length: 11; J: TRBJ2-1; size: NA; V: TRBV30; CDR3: CAWSVGYTPFF; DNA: TGTGCCTGGAGTGTAGGGTATACGCCGTTCTTC
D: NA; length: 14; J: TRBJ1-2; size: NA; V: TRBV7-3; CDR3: CASSLGRAGYGYTF; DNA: TGTGCCAGCAGCTTAGGACGGGCAGGCTATGGCTACACCTTC
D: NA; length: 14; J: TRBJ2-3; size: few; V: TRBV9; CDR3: CASSVLPRTDTQYF; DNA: TGTGCCAGCAGCGTATTGCCGAGAACAGATACGCAGTATTTT
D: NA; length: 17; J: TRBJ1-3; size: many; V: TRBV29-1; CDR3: CSVEDFRELGSGNTIYF; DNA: TGCAGCGTTGAAGATTTTCGGGAATTGGGCTCTGGAAACACCATATATTTT
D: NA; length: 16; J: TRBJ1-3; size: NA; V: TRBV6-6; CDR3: CASSLLALNSGNTIYF; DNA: TGTGCCAGCAGCCTACTGGCCCTGAACTCTGGAAACACCATATATTTT
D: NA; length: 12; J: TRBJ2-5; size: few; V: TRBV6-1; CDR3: CASSETRETQYF; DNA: TGTGCCAGCAGCGAAACGCGAGAGACCCAGTACTTC
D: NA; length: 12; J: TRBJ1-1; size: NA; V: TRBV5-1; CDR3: CASSRDNTEAFF; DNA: TGCGCCAGCAGCCGGGACAACACTGAAGCTTTCTTT
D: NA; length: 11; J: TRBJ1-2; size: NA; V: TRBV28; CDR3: CASSSLYGYTF; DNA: TGTGCCAGCAGCTCCCTTTATGGCTACACCTTC
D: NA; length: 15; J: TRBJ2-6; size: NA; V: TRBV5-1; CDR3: CASSLAVPGANVLTF; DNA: TGCGCCAGCAGCTTGGCGGTTCCTGGGGCCAACGTCCTGACTTTC
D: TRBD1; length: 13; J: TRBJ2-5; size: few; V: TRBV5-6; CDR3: CASSTGQRETQYF; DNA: TGTGCCAGCAGCACGGGACAGCGGGAGACCCAGTACTTC
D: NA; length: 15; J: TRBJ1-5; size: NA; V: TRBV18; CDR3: CASSPEVNSNQPQHF; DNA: TGTGCCAGCTCACCGGAGGTGAATAGCAATCAGCCCCAGCATTTT
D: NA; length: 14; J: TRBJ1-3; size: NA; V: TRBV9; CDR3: CASSAPTSGNTIYF; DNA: TGTGCCAGCAGCGCCCCAACCTCTGGAAACACCATATATTTT
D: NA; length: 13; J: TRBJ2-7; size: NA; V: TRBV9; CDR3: CASSPRPNYEQYF; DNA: TGTGCCAGCAGCCCTCGCCCCAACTACGAGCAGTACTTC
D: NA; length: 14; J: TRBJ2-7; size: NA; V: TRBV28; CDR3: CASSFNPPGRAQYF; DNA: TGTGCCAGCAGTTTCAACCCCCCGGGGCGCGCGCAGTACTTC
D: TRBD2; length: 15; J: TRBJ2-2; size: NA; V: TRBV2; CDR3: CASTSGSKNTGELFF; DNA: TGTGCCAGCACTAGCGGGAGTAAGAACACCGGGGAGCTGTTTTTT
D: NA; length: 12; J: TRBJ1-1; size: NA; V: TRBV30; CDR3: CAWSVISTEAFF; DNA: TGTGCCTGGAGTGTAATTTCCACTGAAGCTTTCTTT
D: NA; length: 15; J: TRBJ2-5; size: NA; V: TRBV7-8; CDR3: CASSLGQTNQETQYF; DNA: TGTGCCAGCAGCTTAGGACAGACCAACCAAGAGACCCAGTACTTC
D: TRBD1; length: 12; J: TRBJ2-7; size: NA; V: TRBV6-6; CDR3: CAAGTGEYEQYF; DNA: TGTGCCGCTGGGACAGGGGAATACGAGCAGTACTTC
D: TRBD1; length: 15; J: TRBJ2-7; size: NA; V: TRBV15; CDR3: CATSRGDRVSYEQYF; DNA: TGTGCCACCAGCAGAGGAGACAGGGTCTCCTACGAGCAGTACTTC
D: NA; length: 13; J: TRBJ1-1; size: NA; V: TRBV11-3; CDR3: CASSLNPGGEAFF; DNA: TGTGCCAGCAGCTTAAACCCCGGGGGTGAAGCTTTCTTT
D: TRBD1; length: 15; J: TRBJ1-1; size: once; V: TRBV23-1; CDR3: CASSFGTDPNTEAFF; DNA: TGCGCCAGCAGCTTCGGGACAGACCCGAACACTGAAGCTTTCTTT
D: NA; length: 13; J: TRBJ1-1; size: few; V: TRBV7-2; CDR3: CASSSKKGTEAFF; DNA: TGTGCCAGCAGCTCAAAAAAGGGAACTGAAGCTTTCTTT
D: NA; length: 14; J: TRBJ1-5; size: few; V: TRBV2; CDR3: CASSVWGADQPQHF; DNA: TGTGCCAGCAGTGTATGGGGGGCCGATCAGCCCCAGCATTTT
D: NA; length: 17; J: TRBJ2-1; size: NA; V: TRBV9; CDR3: CASSVVAETQPYNEQFF; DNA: TGTGCCAGCAGCGTAGTCGCTGAAACCCAACCTTACAATGAGCAGTTCTTC
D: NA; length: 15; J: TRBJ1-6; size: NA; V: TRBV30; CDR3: CAWSVLVGGNSPLHF; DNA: TGTGCCTGGAGTGTATTGGTAGGGGGTAATTCACCCCTCCACTTT
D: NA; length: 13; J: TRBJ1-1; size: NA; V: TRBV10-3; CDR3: CAISRQDDTEAFF; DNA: TGTGCCATCAGCAGACAGGACGACACTGAAGCTTTCTTT
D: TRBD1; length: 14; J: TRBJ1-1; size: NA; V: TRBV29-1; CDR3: CSVVKTGGNTEAFF; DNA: TGCAGCGTGGTTAAGACAGGGGGCAACACTGAAGCTTTCTTT
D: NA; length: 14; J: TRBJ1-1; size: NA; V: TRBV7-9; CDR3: CASSSRTGNTEAFF; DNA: TGTGCCAGCAGCTCGAGAACAGGGAACACTGAAGCTTTCTTT
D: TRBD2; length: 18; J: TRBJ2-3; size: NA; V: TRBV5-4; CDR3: CASSLGTSGGRGTDTQYF; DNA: TGTGCCAGCAGCTTGGGGACTAGCGGGGGAAGGGGCACAGATACGCAGTATTTT
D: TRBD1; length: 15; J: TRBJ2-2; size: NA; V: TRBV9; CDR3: CASSVDRGYTGELFF; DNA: TGTGCCAGCAGCGTAGACAGGGGGTACACCGGGGAGCTGTTTTTT
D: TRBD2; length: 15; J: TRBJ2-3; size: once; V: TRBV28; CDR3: CASRYGGARTDTQYF; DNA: TGTGCCAGCAGATACGGGGGGGCCCGCACAGATACGCAGTATTTT
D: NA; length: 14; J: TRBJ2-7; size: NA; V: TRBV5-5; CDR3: CASNRGRETYEQYF; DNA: TGTGCCAGCAACCGGGGACGAGAGACCTACGAGCAGTACTTC
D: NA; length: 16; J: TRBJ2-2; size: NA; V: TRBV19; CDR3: CASSFFRGVNTGELFF; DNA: TGTGCCAGTAGTTTTTTCCGGGGCGTGAACACCGGGGAGCTGTTTTTT
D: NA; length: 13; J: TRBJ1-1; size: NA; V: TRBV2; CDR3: CASSGELNTEAFF; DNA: TGTGCCAGCAGTGGGGAATTGAACACTGAAGCTTTCTTT
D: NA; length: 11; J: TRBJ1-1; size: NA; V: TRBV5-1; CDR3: CASRGSSEAFF; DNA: TGCGCCAGCAGAGGAAGCTCCGAAGCTTTCTTT
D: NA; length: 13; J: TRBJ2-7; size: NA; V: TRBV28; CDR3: CASSLVTRGEQYF; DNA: TGTGCCAGCAGTTTAGTGACCAGGGGCGAGCAGTACTTC
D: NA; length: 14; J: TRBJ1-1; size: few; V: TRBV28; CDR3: CASRSGSRGTEAFF; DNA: TGTGCCAGCAGGTCCGGGTCGAGGGGCACTGAAGCTTTCTTT
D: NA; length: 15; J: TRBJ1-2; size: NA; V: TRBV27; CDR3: CASTSRLAANYGYTF; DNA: TGTGCCAGCACCAGCCGACTGGCAGCTAACTATGGCTACACCTTC
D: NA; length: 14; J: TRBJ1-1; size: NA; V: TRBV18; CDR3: CASSTLGTGTEAFF; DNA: TGTGCCAGCTCAACCCTGGGGACGGGCACTGAAGCTTTCTTT
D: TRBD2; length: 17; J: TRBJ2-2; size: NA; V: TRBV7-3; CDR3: CASSLRVAGDNTGELFF; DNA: TGTGCCAGCAGCTTAAGGGTAGCGGGGGATAACACCGGGGAGCTGTTTTTT